One TCR beta chain is described in this entry. The data stem from a study of low-dose radiotherapy and immunotherapy resistance in tumors. Study-wide background: Per fraction, Cohort 1 was given 0.5 Gy every 2 weeks, for a total of 6.5 Gy. The treatment that patients received was intravenous nivolumab 240 mg every two weeks plus ipilimumab 1 mg/kg every six weeks.

Each donor was administered nivolumab, ipilimumab, aspirin, low-dose cyclophosphamide and low-dose radiotherapy. Gene-specific TRAV and TRBV primers were used for first-strand cDNA, covering alpha and beta chains. TCR amplification involved around 22 PCR cycles with a constant-region primer and V-primer adapter. The authors amplified isolated mRNA by in vitro transcription. TCRdb re-derived calls from the reads in MiXCR, one entry per CDR3 protein. The sample lists approximately 6,300 distinct CDR3 sequences, roughly four fifths occurring once. This receptor was taken from a human donor with advanced metastatic prostate, ovarian, gallbladder or colorectal cancer (not recorded which). This table probably holds off-target reads from a library built for another chain.

In DNA form, the CDR3 reads TGCGCCAGCAGCCTCATCGGGACAGATACGCAGTATTTT. Its protein product is CASSLIGTDTQYF. The genes are TRBV5-1 and TRBJ2-3; no firm D call. The V and J ends lost 4 bases and 3 bases respectively, with 9 bases between them. There are 13 residues in the CDR3. CDR1 and CDR2 from the germline V gene are SGHRS and YFSETQ.